A selection of T cell receptor beta chains follows, all from one sample in a study of tumor and adjacent non-tumor tissue in lung cancer. TCRdb re-derived calls from the multiplex PCR reads in MiXCR, one entry per CDR3 protein. The profile shows 110,000 or so distinct CDR3 sequences, roughly 80% of them singletons. Sequencing was done on a sample of lung tumor tissue. Receptor source: a woman in her fifties or sixties with non-small cell lung cancer. Each CDR3 is given with its conserved first and last residue. Each record gives: J gene, V gene, clone size, D gene, CDR3 DNA, CDR3 protein. The D gene is left open where the match is weak. Some rows have no size entry. The others give once, few or many, or a class for an expanded clone.

TRBJ1-2	TRBV11-2	.	.	TGTGTCAGCAGCTTGGAGGCGCACGGGGAAAGTGGCTACACCTTC	CVSSLEAHGESGYTF
TRBJ2-7	TRBV11-2	large	TRBD1	TGTGCCAGCAGCATGACAGGGTACGGGCAGTACTTC	CASSMTGYGQYF
TRBJ2-1	TRBV7-3	many	.	TGTGCCAGCAGCCCAACTGACGGGAGCTACAATGAGCAGTTCTTC	CASSPTDGSYNEQFF
TRBJ1-4	TRBV6-1	.	.	TGTGCCAACAGAGAGATAGGGTATGGTGAAAAACTGTTTTTT	CANREIGYGEKLFF
TRBJ2-3	TRBV20-1	medium-sized	TRBD2	TGCAGTGCTAGAGGCGGGGGGGGTACAGATACGCAGTATTTT	CSARGGGGTDTQYF
TRBJ2-3	TRBV19	.	TRBD1	TGTGCCAGTAATATTGAGCAGGGGGCAACAGATACGCAGTTTTTT	CASNIEQGATDTQFF
TRBJ2-3	TRBV11-3	once	TRBD1	TGTGCCAGCAGCACAGGGACAGGGGGGACAGATACACAGTATTTT	CASSTGTGGTDTQYF
TRBJ1-2	TRBV11-2	.	TRBD1	TGTGCCGGCAGCCCACAGGGGGAGCTAGGTTATGGCTACACCTTC	CAGSPQGELGYGYTF
TRBJ2-7	TRBV6-6	few	.	TGTGCCAGCTGCCAGGGACGGTTCCTGGATGGCAAGCAGTACTTC	CASCQGRFLDGKQYF
TRBJ2-5	TRBV7-2	once	TRBD2	TGTGCCAACAGTCCTCAGGGCGGGGGAGAGACCCAGTACTTC	CANSPQGGGETQYF
TRBJ2-5	TRBV20-1	many	TRBD2	TGCAGTGCTCCCTGGACTAGGGTGGCCTTTGAGACCCAGTACTTC	CSAPWTRVAFETQYF
TRBJ2-7	TRBV6-1	.	TRBD1	TGTACCAGCAGTGCTCAGGGGGAGACAGGGAACGAGCAGTACTTC	CTSSAQGETGNEQYF
TRBJ2-3	TRBV29-1	once	TRBD2	TGCAGCGGAACTAGCGGGAGGGCGAGAGATACCCAGTATTTT	CSGTSGRARDTQYF
TRBJ2-3	TRBV10-2	.	.	TGCGCCATCATCGCTCCACCCACAGATACGCAGTATTTT	CAIIAPPTDTQYF
TRBJ2-1	TRBV20-1	.	.	TGCAGTGCTAGAGTGGGTCAAGGGGGGGCGTACAATAAGCAGTTCTTC	CSARVGQGGAYNKQFF
TRBJ1-2	TRBV20-1	once	.	TGCAGTGCTAGATTTCAGGGAGAATATGGCTGCACCTTC	CSARFQGEYGCTF
TRBJ1-5	TRBV6-2/TRBV6-3	.	.	TGTGCCAGCAGTTTCGGGTACACCGATAAGTCCCAGCATTTT	CASSFGYTDKSQHF
TRBJ1-1	TRBV20-1	.	.	TGCAGTGCTAATCACAAGGGGGAGTATCCCCTGAACATTGATGCTTTCTTT	CSANHKGEYPLNIDAFF
TRBJ2-2	TRBV2	once	.	TGTGCCAGTCTAGTTAACACAGGGGAGCTGTTTTTT	CASLVNTGELFF
TRBJ1-5	TRBV20-1	.	.	TGCAGTGCTAGAGATACCGGGAATCAGCCCCACCATTTT	CSARDTGNQPHHF
TRBJ1-2	TRBV6-5	many	TRBD1	TGTGCCAGCAGGACGACAGGGGGCTTTCCCGCGCACACCTTC	CASRTTGGFPAHTF
TRBJ1-2	TRBV6-6	.	.	TGTGCTAGCAGCCAGAGGCATGCTAACTATGGCTACACCTTC	CASSQRHANYGYTF
TRBJ2-5	TRBV9	few	.	TGTGCCAGCAGCGTAGGAGTCAAAGAGACCCAGAACTTC	CASSVGVKETQNF
TRBJ2-1	TRBV20-1	.	TRBD2	TGCAGTGCCCATGATATCGCGAGGACGAGCGGGAGAGGCGAGCAGTTCTTC	CSAHDIARTSGRGEQFF
TRBJ1-1	TRBV5-6	many	TRBD1	TGTGCCAGCAGCTTGGACAGGGGCCCGAGCACTGAAGCTTTCTTT	CASSLDRGPSTEAFF
TRBJ2-2	TRBV10-3	.	TRBD2	TGTGCCATCAGTGAGTCCAGTCTAGGACTAGTGCCCGACACCGGGGAGCTGTTTTTT	CAISESSLGLVPDTGELFF
TRBJ2-5	TRBV4-2	.	TRBD2	TGTGCCAGCAGGCAAACCCCACTAGCGTGGGGAAAAGAGACCCAGTACTTC	CASRQTPLAWGKETQYF
TRBJ2-5	TRBV13	.	.	TGTGTCAGCGACCTACAAGGGGAGGAAGAGACCCAGTACTTC	CVSDLQGEEETQYF
TRBJ1-2	TRBV11-2	.	.	TGTGCCAGCAGCAGGGAGGGGATGGGAGACTACACCTTC	CASSREGMGDYTF
TRBJ2-1	TRBV5-1	.	.	TGCGCCAACAGCTTGTCAGGTGTCAATGATCAGTTCTTC	CANSLSGVNDQFF
TRBJ2-5	TRBV11-3	once	TRBD2	TGTGCCATCAGCTTAAGACCGGGCCCAGGGAGGGAGACCCAATACTTC	CAISLRPGPGRETQYF
TRBJ1-1	TRBV11-2	.	TRBD1	TGTGCCAGCAGCCCAGGGGGCGCGAACACTGAAGCTTTCTTT	CASSPGGANTEAFF
TRBJ2-1	TRBV6-5	.	.	TGTGCCAGCTGTTACTATGCGCGGCGGGGGACAGATGAGCAGTTCTTC	CASCYYARRGTDEQFF
TRBJ2-5	TRBV20-1	few	.	TGCAGTGCTAGCGGGGTGGGGGACATAGAGACCCAATACTTC	CSASGVGDIETQYF
TRBJ2-5	TRBV11-2	.	.	TGTGCCAGCAGCCGCCCGCCCAACGGATTTATCCAGGAGACCCAGTACTTC	CASSRPPNGFIQETQYF
TRBJ1-5	TRBV20-1	once	.	TGCAGTACTAGCGGGTTGGGGGATGGTAATCTGCCCCAGCATTTT	CSTSGLGDGNLPQHF
TRBJ2-7	TRBV6-2/TRBV6-3	.	TRBD2	TGTACCATCAGTTTTCTCTGGACTAGCGGGAGGCGCGAGCAGTACTTC	CTISFLWTSGRREQYF
TRBJ1-3	TRBV20-1	.	TRBD1	TGCAGTGCCACCGACCCGGGACAGGGTAACATTGGAAACACCATATATTTT	CSATDPGQGNIGNTIYF
TRBJ2-3	TRBV20-1	.	TRBD2	TGCAGTGCTAGAGGACTAGCAGGGAGAGGCGATATGCAGTATTTT	CSARGLAGRGDMQYF
TRBJ2-2	TRBV10-3	.	.	TGTGCCATCGGTGGGGTTGCGAACACCGGGGAGCTGTTTTTT	CAIGGVANTGELFF
TRBJ2-5	TRBV5-5	.	.	TGTGCCAGCAGCCCACAACCCCAGGGGTTGGAGACCCATTACTTC	CASSPQPQGLETHYF
TRBJ2-5	TRBV4-2	.	.	TGTGCAAGCAGCCATGAAGGGGCCCAAGAGACCCAGTACTTC	CASSHEGAQETQYF
TRBJ2-7	TRBV11-2	.	.	TGTGCCAACAGCTTAGGCGGGGAAATGGCCTACGAACAGTACTTC	CANSLGGEMAYEQYF
TRBJ2-7	TRBV4-3	.	.	TGCGCCAGCAGCCAAAGGGCGAGGTACAAGCAGTACTTC	CASSQRARYKQYF
TRBJ1-2	TRBV6-1	.	.	TGTGCCAGTAGTGAAGACACGTACTATGGCTACGCCTTC	CASSEDTYYGYAF
TRBJ2-4	TRBV6-2/TRBV6-3	.	.	TGTGTCAGCAGTTACGCATTGTCAGAGATCGCCAAAAACATTCAGTACTTC	CVSSYALSEIAKNIQYF
TRBJ2-5	TRBV18	.	TRBD2	TGTGCCAGCTCACCGACCCAAGCGGGAGGTTCCCAAGAGACCCAGTACTTC	CASSPTQAGGSQETQYF
TRBJ2-4	TRBV14	many	TRBD1	TGTGCCAGCAGCCCCCCGGGACAGAAAAACATTCAGTACTTC	CASSPPGQKNIQYF
TRBJ1-1	TRBV11-2	.	.	TGTGACAACAGCCCCAGGTCCGAGACTGAAGCTTTCTTT	CDNSPRSETEAFF